This T cell receptor (beta chain) is from a study of cytomegalovirus exposure and HLA in healthy donors. This clone showed up just once. Antigen: not known. Whole-study findings and limits: The authors reported that TCR beta sequences could predict HLA-A and HLA-B alleles. These predictions were accurate for most subjects in the first cohort. TCR beta sequences numbering around 15,000 were associated with HLA alleles at 0.05 false discovery rate in a later analysis.

PCR was performed using 60 Vbeta and 13 Jbeta primers. Clones were sequenced by immunoSEQ multiplex PCR, and TCRdb holds only the in-frame ones, with some missing. The data show over 150,000 clones, around 80% seen once. V lost 8 bases and J lost 3, with 10 bases in between. The CDR3 spans 12 residues. CDR1 and CDR2 (germline): MDHEN, SYDVKM. The J gene is TRBJ1-1, the V gene TRBV28, with a possible D match to TRBD1 (5 bases). The source material was PBMCs. This TCR derives from a woman between 50 and 59 years old in good health and CMV-seropositive. DNA for the CDR3: TGTGCCAGCCTACAAGGGGACACTGAAGCTTTCTTT. This translates into CASLQGDTEAFF.